The entry below gives a single TCR beta chain sequence along with its context. No antigen is known for it. Amplified regions were TCR beta CDR3 sequences from RNA transcripts. During a first-round RT-PCR of the TCR CDR3, the HTBI primer set was used. TCRdb recomputed calls from the multiplex PCR reads with MiXCR, one row per CDR3 protein. The sample has 490,000 or so distinct CDR3 sequences, about 16% seen once. Germline V gives CDR1 DFQATT, CDR2 SNEGSKA (reference sequence). CDR3 length: 17 residues. V lost 3 bases, J lost 0 bases, and 11 bases stayed unmatched. This sample stems from a study of T cells in Graves' hyperthyroidism and ophthalmopathy. Study as a whole: The blood sample was taken at first diagnosis, before treatment began. Regarding the study as a whole: Before onset, ophthalmopathy was predicted by the model a median about 6.2 months earlier.

Not enrolled were patients with uncontrolled infection, other autoimmune disease, pregnancy or lactation. Sample: blood. The sequence was collected from a woman aged 25 to 39 with Graves' ophthalmopathy. The chain employs TRBV20-1 and TRBJ2-1; 7 positions match TRBD1. In DNA form, the CDR3 reads TGCAGTGCTAGTAGGGGACAGCAAATTATCTCCTACAATGAGCAGTTCTTC. Its protein is CSASRGQQIISYNEQFF.